This T cell receptor (beta chain) was found in a study of T cell repertoires in cytomegalovirus infection. This CDR3 has 14 residues. V gave up 3 bases and J gave up 6 bases; unmatched junction bases: 3. Germline V CDR1 and CDR2: LGHNA, YSLEER. MiXCR, applied by TCRdb to the reads, yields one record per CDR3 protein. Of about 58,000 distinct CDR3 sequences in the sample, about 18% were seen once. Notes on this clonotype: Its antigen remains unidentified.

The sequence was collected from a human donor in good health (CMV status not recorded). Some clones in this sample may be carry-over from other donors' samples. This chain links TRBV4-3 with TRBJ2-2, with 8 bases identical to TRBD1. The sequences come from CD8+ T cells from cultured PBMCs, collected from culture after CMV antigen stimulation. CDR3 DNA: TGCGCCAGCAGCCACCGGACAGGGCCCGGGGAGCTGTTTTTT. Amino acid sequence: CASSHRTGPGELFF.